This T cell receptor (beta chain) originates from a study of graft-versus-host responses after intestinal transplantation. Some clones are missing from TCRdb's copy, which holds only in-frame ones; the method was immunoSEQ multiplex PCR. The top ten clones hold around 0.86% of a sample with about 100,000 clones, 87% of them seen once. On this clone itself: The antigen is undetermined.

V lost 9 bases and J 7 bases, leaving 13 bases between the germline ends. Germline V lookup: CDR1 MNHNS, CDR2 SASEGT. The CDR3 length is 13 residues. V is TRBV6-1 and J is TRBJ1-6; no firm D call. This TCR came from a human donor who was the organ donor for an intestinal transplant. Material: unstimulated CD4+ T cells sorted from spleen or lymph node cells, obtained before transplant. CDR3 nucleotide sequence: TGTGCCAGTACTGCACCTTTCAATTCACCCCTCCACTTT. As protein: CASTAPFNSPLHF.